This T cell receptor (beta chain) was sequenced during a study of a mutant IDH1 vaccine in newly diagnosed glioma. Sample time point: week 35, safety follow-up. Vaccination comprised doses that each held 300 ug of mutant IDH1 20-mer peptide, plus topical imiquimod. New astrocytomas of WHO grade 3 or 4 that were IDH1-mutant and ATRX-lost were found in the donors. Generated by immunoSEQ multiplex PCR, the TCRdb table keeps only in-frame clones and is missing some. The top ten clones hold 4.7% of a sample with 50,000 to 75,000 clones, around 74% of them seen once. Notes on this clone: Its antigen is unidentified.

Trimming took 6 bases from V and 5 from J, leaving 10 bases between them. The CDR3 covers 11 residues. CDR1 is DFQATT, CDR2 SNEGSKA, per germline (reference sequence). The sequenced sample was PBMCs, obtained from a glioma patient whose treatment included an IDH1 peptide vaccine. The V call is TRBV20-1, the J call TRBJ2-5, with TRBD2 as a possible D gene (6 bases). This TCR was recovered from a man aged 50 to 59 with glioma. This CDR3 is CSAPGEETQYF. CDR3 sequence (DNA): TGCAGTGCCCCGGGGGAGGAGACCCAGTACTTC.